Below are 11 T cell receptor beta chains sequenced from a single sample in a study of shared clonotypes between healthy human individuals. Sequencing used immunoSEQ multiplex PCR; TCRdb keeps in-frame clones, though not all of them. The sample lists about 2.4 million clones, roughly 93% occurring once. The sequenced sample consisted of naive CD4+ T cells from PBMCs. As for subset: CD45RA+ positively selected. The receptors here all came from a man aged 18 to 29 in good health. Some clones in this sample may be carry-over from other donors' samples.

The V and J genes are TRBV19 and TRBJ1-5, with 10 bases fitting TRBD1. Germline V gene lookup returns CDR1 LNHDA and CDR2 SQIVND (reference sequence). The CDR3 has 16 amino acids. V lost 3 bases to trimming and J lost 3 bases; unmatched junction nucleotides: 5. The CDR3 DNA follows: TGTGCCAGTAGTATTCAGACAGGGGGCCCCAATCAGCCCCAGCATTTT. It encodes CASSIQTGGPNQPQHF.

The chain uses TRBV5-1 and TRBJ2-3, with D unclear. There are 15 residues in the CDR3. Germline CDR1 SGHRS, CDR2 YFSETQ. V dropped 0 bases and J dropped 0 bases, with 8 bases sitting between them. The CDR3 DNA is TGCGCCAGCAGCTTGGAGCCGAGCAGCACAGATACGCAGTATTTT. Its translation: CASSLEPSSTDTQYF. Based on the CDR3 plus reference TRBV5-1 and TRBJ2-3, the full variable domain is KAGVTQTPRYLIKTRGQQVTLSCSPISGHRSVSWYQQTPGQGLQFLFEYFSETQRNKGNFPGRFSGRQFSNSRSEMNVSTLELGDSALYLCASSLEPSSTDTQYFGPGTRLTVL.

This clone was picked up a small number of times. The chain carries TRBV30 and TRBJ1-1, with D tentatively TRBD1 (6 bases). The CDR3 covers 14 residues. Looked up from germline, CDR1 is GTSNPN and CDR2 is SVGIG (reference sequence). V lost 0 bases and J lost 2, with 10 bases in between. The CDR3 here is CAWSVGRGNTEAFF. The CDR3 DNA reads TGTGCCTGGAGTGTAGGCAGGGGAAACACTGAAGCTTTCTTT.

The chain links TRBV2 to TRBJ1-4; 9 bases are shared with TRBD1. The germline CDR1 and CDR2 sequences are SNHLY and FYNNEI. The junction had 7 bases not matched to a gene; V was cut back by 4 bases and J by 4 bases. This CDR3 spans 16 amino acids. CDR3 amino acids: CASSGWTGASNEKLFF. The CDR3 DNA is TGTGCCAGCAGTGGGTGGACAGGGGCCAGTAATGAAAAACTGTTTTTT.

J is TRBJ1-1 and V is TRBV29-1; the match to TRBD1 covers 8 bases. Per germline, CDR1 SQVTM and CDR2 ANQGSEA. The CDR3 is 12 residues long. V trimming: 4 bases; J trimming: 6 bases; junction bases outside the gene matches: 4. CDR3 sequence (DNA): TGCAGCGTTGGCCAGGGGGCCCCTGAAGCTTTCTTT. The encoded protein is CSVGQGAPEAFF.

In DNA, the CDR3 is TGTGCCAGCAGCCACCCTAGCGGCAGCTCCTACGAGCAGTACTTC. Translating gives CASSHPSGSSYEQYF. This chain uses TRBV7-9 with TRBJ2-7; TRBD2 matches 7 bases. Germline CDR1 is SEHNR and CDR2 is FQNEAQ (reference sequence). There are 15 residues in the CDR3. J was trimmed by 0 bases and V by 5 bases; bases with no gene match: 7.

Remarks on this clone: Other nucleotide sequences in the sample specify the same CDR3. V gene TRBV11-2 combines with J gene TRBJ2-2, with D unresolved. The CDR3 consists of 12 residues. The germline V and J ends were trimmed by 3 bases and 7 bases, with 6 bases remaining between them. From germline, CDR1 is SGHAT and CDR2 FQNNGV. CDR3 residues: CASSLGVGELFF. The CDR3 DNA reads TGTGCCAGCAGCTTGGGTGTCGGGGAGCTGTTTTTT.

The chain employs TRBV28 and TRBJ2-5; perhaps TRBD2 as D (6 bases). The CDR3 loop spans 16 amino acids. The ends were cut back, 5 bases at V and 5 bases at J, with 21 bases in the middle. Germline CDR1 reads MDHEN; CDR2 reads SYDVKM. CDR3 sequence: CASSVRLRRALETQYF. The CDR3 DNA follows: TGTGCCAGCAGTGTGCGCTTAAGGAGGGCCTTGGAGACCCAGTACTTC.

The chain joins TRBV15 to TRBJ2-1; 8 bases align to TRBD2. Germline values: CDR1 LNHNV, CDR2 YYDKDF (reference sequence). The trim removed 0 bases at V and 0 bases at J, leaving 10 bases unmatched. The CDR3 is made up of 19 amino acids. CDR3 nucleotide sequence: TGTGCCACCAGCAGAGATGAACTAGCGGAAGCGCGCTCCTACAATGAGCAGTTCTTC. Its protein product is CATSRDELAEARSYNEQFF.

The chain has TRBV30 and TRBJ2-2; D is ambiguous. In germline, CDR1 is GTSNPN, CDR2 SVGIG (reference sequence). The CDR3 length is 13 residues. V gave up 1 base and J gave up 4 bases, with 7 bases separating them. The CDR3 sequence: CAWSAEVTGELFF. CDR3 nucleotide sequence: TGTGCCTGGAGTGCCGAGGTCACCGGGGAGCTGTTTTTT.

The CDR3 region has the DNA TGTGCCAGCTCTTCAGGGAGTGCCGCAACTAATGAAAAACTGTTTTTT. It translates to CASSSGSAATNEKLFF. The V and J genes are TRBV28 and TRBJ1-4; TRBD1 is a possible D gene (5 bases). Deletions cut 8 bases from V and 0 bases from J, with 16 bases between. CDR1 and CDR2 from the germline V gene are MDHEN and SYDVKM. This CDR3 has 16 residues.